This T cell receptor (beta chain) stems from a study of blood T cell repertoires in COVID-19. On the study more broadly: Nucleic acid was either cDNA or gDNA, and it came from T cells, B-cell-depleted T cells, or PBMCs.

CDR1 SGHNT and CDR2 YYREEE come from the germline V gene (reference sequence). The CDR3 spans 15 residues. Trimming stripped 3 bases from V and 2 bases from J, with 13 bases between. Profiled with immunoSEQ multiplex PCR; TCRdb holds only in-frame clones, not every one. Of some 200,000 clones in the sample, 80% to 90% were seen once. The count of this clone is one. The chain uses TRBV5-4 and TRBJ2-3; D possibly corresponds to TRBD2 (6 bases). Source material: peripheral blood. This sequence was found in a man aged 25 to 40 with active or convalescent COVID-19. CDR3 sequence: CASSSAAGFTDTQYF. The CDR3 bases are TGTGCCAGCAGCTCCGCGGCGGGATTCACAGATACGCAGTATTTT.